A selection of T cell receptor beta chains follows, all from one sample in a study of blood T cell repertoires in COVID-19. Libraries were prepared by immunoSEQ multiplex PCR; TCRdb keeps only in-frame clonotypes and omits some of them. Among about 140,000 clones listed, around 83% were seen once. What was sequenced was peripheral blood. These receptors were collected from a woman aged 55-69 years with acute or convalescent COVID-19. CDR3s include the opening cysteine and the closing phenylalanine or tryptophan. The D gene is left open where the match is weak. Clone size is shown for a subset of rows, as once, few, many or a class of expanded clone.

v_call	d_call	clone_size	j_call	cdr3_aa	cdr3_nt
TRBV9	TRBD2	NA	TRBJ2-5	CASNRLAWGEAQYF	TGTGCCAGCAACCGACTAGCCTGGGGGGAGGCCCAGTACTTC
TRBV6-5	NA	NA	TRBJ2-4	CASRVTGAKNIQYF	TGTGCCAGCAGGGTAACAGGGGCCAAAAACATTCAGTACTTC
TRBV5-1	NA	NA	TRBJ1-1	CASSWTEGSTEAFF	TGCGCCAGCAGCTGGACAGAAGGGAGCACTGAAGCTTTCTTT
TRBV9	TRBD2	NA	TRBJ2-1	CASSPTSASYNEQFF	TGTGCCAGCAGCCCGACTAGCGCATCGTACAATGAGCAGTTCTTC
TRBV5-1	NA	few	TRBJ1-5	CASSAGPGQPQHF	TGCGCCAGCTCTGCGGGGCCGGGGCAGCCCCAGCATTTT
TRBV6-4	TRBD1	NA	TRBJ2-7	CASSDPDGDSSYEQYF	TGTGCCAGCAGTGACCCGGATGGGGACAGCTCCTACGAGCAGTACTTC
TRBV5-1	TRBD2	NA	TRBJ2-1	CASSYTGTSGPSEQFF	TGCGCCAGCAGCTATACCGGGACTAGCGGGCCTAGTGAGCAGTTCTTC
TRBV6-5	NA	few	TRBJ1-5	CASSKTTSNQPQHF	TGTGCCAGCAGTAAGACAACTAGCAATCAGCCCCAGCATTTT
TRBV18	TRBD2	NA	TRBJ2-1	CASSREAGLAGGPNEQFF	TGTGCCAGCTCCCGGGAGGCAGGACTAGCGGGGGGGCCGAATGAGCAGTTCTTC
TRBV7-2	TRBD2	NA	TRBJ2-1	CASSPGGLAGGVYNEQFF	TGTGCCAGCAGCCCAGGCGGACTAGCGGGGGGCGTCTACAATGAGCAGTTCTTC
TRBV9	NA	few	TRBJ2-1	CASSVMGAVNEQFF	TGTGCCAGCAGCGTAATGGGGGCGGTCAATGAGCAGTTCTTC
TRBV19	TRBD2	NA	TRBJ2-5	CASSILAGNAQETQYF	TGTGCCAGTAGTATTTTAGCGGGGAACGCCCAAGAGACCCAGTACTTC
TRBV3-1/TRBV3-2	NA	NA	TRBJ1-6	CASSPSNSPLHF	TGTGCCAGCAGCCCCTCTAATTCACCCCTCCACTTT
TRBV6-5	TRBD1	few	TRBJ2-5	CASGDRDRGQETQYF	TGTGCCAGCGGGGACCGGGACAGGGGGCAAGAGACCCAGTACTTC
TRBV18	NA	NA	TRBJ2-7	CASSTLPGSYEQYF	TGTGCCAGCTCCACCTTACCCGGCTCCTACGAGCAGTACTTC
TRBV1	NA	NA	TRBJ2-1	CTSSQGTAGGSYNEQFF	TGCACCAGCAGCCAAGGTACAGCGGGCGGCTCCTACAATGAGCAGTTCTTC
TRBV6-5	NA	once	TRBJ1-1	CASSYSTQLAFF	TGTGCCAGCAGTTACTCGACACAGTTGGCTTTCTTT
TRBV19	TRBD2	NA	TRBJ2-3	CASSILAGDTDTQYF	TGTGCCAGTAGTATCCTAGCGGGGGACACAGATACGCAGTATTTT
TRBV21-1	NA	NA	TRBJ1-6	CASSKVVGDRRFERYNSPLHF	TGTGCCAGCAGCAAAGTGGTAGGGGACAGGCGGTTTGAACGCTATAATTCACCCCTCCACTTT
TRBV6-4	NA	NA	TRBJ2-1	CASSDSVSREQFF	TGTGCCAGCAGTGACTCTGTTTCGCGAGAGCAGTTCTTC
TRBV25-1	NA	NA	TRBJ1-5	CASSESGTPNQPQHF	TGTGCCAGCAGTGAATCCGGGACACCAAATCAGCCCCAGCATTTT
TRBV6-5	TRBD2	NA	TRBJ2-5	CASSQTSGGRETQYF	TGTGCCAGCAGTCAGACTAGCGGGGGTCGAGAGACCCAGTACTTC
TRBV6-5	NA	NA	TRBJ2-7	CAGRSGRGYEQYF	TGTGCCGGGAGGTCAGGGCGGGGATACGAGCAGTACTTC
TRBV7-7	TRBD1	NA	TRBJ2-5	CASSRKRTGQETQYF	TGTGCTAGCAGCAGAAAGAGGACAGGGCAAGAGACCCAGTACTTC
TRBV6-2/TRBV6-3	NA	NA	TRBJ1-1	CASSYRASNTEAFF	TGTGCCAGCAGTTACCGCGCGTCGAACACTGAAGCTTTCTTT
TRBV5-1	NA	NA	TRBJ2-7	CASSYGGARAYEQYF	TGCGCCAGCAGCTATGGGGGGGCCAGAGCCTACGAGCAGTACTTC
TRBV4-1	NA	NA	TRBJ2-5	CASSHRRGSGETQYF	TGCGCCAGCAGCCATCGCCGGGGGTCGGGAGAGACCCAGTACTTC
TRBV29-1	TRBD2	NA	TRBJ2-7	CSVEGGLAGAYEQYF	TGCAGCGTTGAAGGAGGCCTAGCGGGGGCCTACGAGCAGTACTTC
TRBV3-1/TRBV3-2	NA	NA	TRBJ2-2	CASSQGLVGAGELFF	TGTGCCAGCAGCCAAGGACTAGTAGGGGCCGGGGAGCTGTTTTTT
TRBV19	TRBD1	NA	TRBJ2-7	CASSGTEDYEQYF	TGTGCCAGTTCCGGGACAGAGGACTACGAGCAGTACTTC
TRBV28	TRBD1	NA	TRBJ1-4	CASTEPRTGMSEKLFF	TGTGCCAGCACCGAACCGAGGACAGGGATGTCAGAAAAACTGTTTTTT
TRBV12-3/TRBV12-4	NA	NA	TRBJ2-6	CASSESGANVLTF	TGTGCCAGCTCCGAGTCGGGGGCCAACGTCCTGACTTTC
TRBV27	NA	NA	TRBJ2-7	CASKSLFSYEQYF	TGTGCCAGCAAAAGTCTATTCTCCTACGAGCAGTACTTC
TRBV11-2	TRBD1	few	TRBJ1-1	CASSQRTGAITEAFF	TGTGCCAGCAGCCAACGGACAGGGGCGATCACTGAAGCTTTCTTT
TRBV27	NA	NA	TRBJ2-2	CASSPAGTGELFF	TGTGCCAGCAGTCCCGCCGGCACCGGGGAGCTGTTTTTT
TRBV18	TRBD1	NA	TRBJ2-2	CASSQQDRGLTGELFF	TGTGCCAGCTCACAGCAGGACAGGGGGCTCACCGGGGAGCTGTTTTTT
TRBV27	NA	NA	TRBJ2-7	CASRAQAGWVPQYF	TGTGCCAGCAGAGCCCAGGCGGGCTGGGTTCCGCAGTACTTC
TRBV28	NA	NA	TRBJ2-1	CASSPTGKISSYNEQFF	TGTGCCAGCAGTCCCACGGGAAAAATAAGCTCCTACAATGAGCAGTTCTTC
TRBV4-2	NA	NA	TRBJ2-2	CASSQGGRLNTGELFF	TGTGCCAGCAGCCAAGGGGGGCGTCTGAACACCGGGGAGCTGTTTTTT
TRBV19	NA	NA	TRBJ1-1	CASSTVNTEAFF	TGTGCCAGTAGTACGGTGAACACTGAAGCTTTCTTT
TRBV9	TRBD1	NA	TRBJ2-7	CASSGTGGWYEQYF	TGTGCCAGCAGCGGGACAGGGGGATGGTACGAGCAGTACTTC
TRBV2	NA	NA	TRBJ1-5	CASSQGRGNQPQHF	TGTGCCAGCAGCCAAGGCAGGGGCAATCAGCCCCAGCATTTT
TRBV11-2	NA	NA	TRBJ2-3	CASRVRGDTQYF	TGTGCCAGCAGGGTGAGGGGGGATACGCAGTATTTT
TRBV7-8	NA	NA	TRBJ2-7	CASSSNRAYEQYF	TGTGCCAGCAGCTCGAACAGGGCGTACGAGCAGTACTTC
TRBV6-5	TRBD2	NA	TRBJ2-1	CASSYSPGGLYNEQFF	TGTGCCAGCAGTTACTCGCCGGGGGGGTTATACAATGAGCAGTTCTTC
TRBV6-1	TRBD2	NA	TRBJ2-7	CASSEGWTSAF	TGTGCCAGCAGTGAAGGATGGACTAGCGCCTTC
TRBV7-8	NA	NA	TRBJ2-7	CASSLRIADEQYF	TGTGCCAGCAGCTTACGGATAGCGGACGAGCAGTACTTC
TRBV23-1	NA	NA	TRBJ1-4	CASSQSGWAPTQNEKLFF	TGCGCCAGCAGTCAATCTGGGTGGGCCCCAACTCAAAATGAAAAACTGTTTTTT
TRBV28	NA	NA	TRBJ1-6	CASSPVLTRNSPLHF	TGTGCCAGCAGTCCCGTTCTCACTCGTAATTCACCCCTCCACTTT
TRBV29-1	TRBD2	NA	TRBJ2-1	CSVERGGSGREQFF	TGCAGCGTTGAACGGGGGGGGTCTGGCAGGGAGCAGTTCTTC
TRBV28	NA	NA	TRBJ1-2	CASTLRGGIPNYGYTF	TGTGCCAGCACCCTGAGAGGGGGAATTCCTAACTATGGCTACACCTTC
TRBV7-2	NA	NA	TRBJ1-1	CASSPFGGRRNTEAFF	TGTGCCAGCAGCCCTTTCGGGGGGCGCAGGAACACTGAAGCTTTCTTT
TRBV27	NA	NA	TRBJ2-7	CASSLRGTEGRVPIFSYEQYF	TGTGCCAGCAGTCTCAGGGGGACGGAGGGAAGGGTCCCAATCTTCTCCTACGAGCAGTACTTC
TRBV24-1	NA	NA	TRBJ1-4	CATSETAGGGGEKLFF	TGTGCCACCAGTGAAACGGCCGGCGGCGGCGGTGAAAAACTGTTTTTT
TRBV7-8	NA	NA	TRBJ1-5	CASSLVGLYQPQHF	TGTGCCAGCAGCTTAGTGGGCCTCTATCAGCCCCAGCATTTT
TRBV5-4	TRBD2	NA	TRBJ2-3	CASSLGLGAGGPSTQYF	TGTGCCAGCAGCTTGGGGTTGGGAGCGGGGGGGCCGAGTACGCAGTATTTT
TRBV7-2	TRBD1	NA	TRBJ2-6	CASSRTGASGANVLTF	TGTGCCAGCAGCCGGACAGGGGCATCTGGGGCCAACGTCCTGACTTTC
TRBV7-2	NA	NA	TRBJ1-5	CASSLGLANNQPQHF	TGTGCCAGCAGCTTGGGTCTAGCCAACAATCAGCCCCAGCATTTT
TRBV2	NA	NA	TRBJ2-7	CASRVQGPSYEQYF	TGTGCCAGCAGGGTCCAGGGGCCCTCCTACGAGCAGTACTTC
TRBV6-5	NA	NA	TRBJ2-5	CASSYWARGETQYF	TGTGCCAGCAGTTACTGGGCTAGGGGAGAGACCCAGTACTTC